The T cell receptor (beta chain) described here comes from a study of shared clonotypes between healthy human individuals. Some clones are missing from TCRdb's copy, which holds only in-frame ones; the method was immunoSEQ multiplex PCR. The profile shows some 680,000 clones, around four fifths of them singletons. This sequence was found in a woman between 25 and 40 years old in good health. The sample was memory CD4+ T cells sorted from blood. Specified subset: CD45RA-negative fraction.

CDR3: CASCLNTEAFF. CDR3 coding DNA: TGCGCCAGCTGCCTGAACACTGAAGCTTTCTTT. V usage is TRBV10-2 and J usage is TRBJ1-1; no clear D. This CDR3 contains 11 residues. The germline V gene encodes CDR1 WSHSY and CDR2 SAAADI. The V end was cut by 8 bases, the J end by 0 bases, with 4 bases between.